The rows below give T cell receptor beta chains drawn from one sample of a study of cytomegalovirus exposure and HLA in healthy donors. TCRdb's copy holds only in-frame clones and misses some; the assay was immunoSEQ multiplex PCR. The sample comprises about 280,000 clones, approximately 90% of which are singletons, and 2% to 3% rests with the top ten. Sequencing was performed on PBMCs. The receptors here all came from a woman aged 18-29 years in good health and CMV-seronegative. Both conserved end residues are part of each CDR3. The order of the fields is D gene, J gene, clone size, CDR3 length, V gene, CDR3 protein, CDR3 DNA. D genes are given only for firm matches. Clone size, where shown, is once, few, many, or a class for clones that have expanded.

TRBD1,TRBJ1-1,NA,13,TRBV7-9,CSSSVQGATEAFF,TGTTCCAGCAGCGTACAGGGGGCAACTGAAGCTTTCTTT
TRBD2,TRBJ2-3,NA,15,TRBV7-3,CASSSRGGLYDTQYF,TGTGCCAGCAGCTCACGGGGGGGCCTGTATGATACGCAGTATTTT
NA,TRBJ2-7,NA,13,TRBV5-6,CASSLFRGYEQYF,TGTGCCAGCAGCTTGTTCCGGGGGTACGAGCAGTACTTC
TRBD1,TRBJ1-1,once,15,TRBV5-8,CASGWTGVVGTEAFF,TGTGCCAGCGGATGGACAGGGGTGGTGGGCACTGAAGCTTTCTTT
TRBD1,TRBJ2-3,NA,14,TRBV6-4,CASRAQGAEDTQYF,TGTGCCAGCAGGGCACAGGGGGCGGAAGATACGCAGTATTTT
NA,TRBJ2-7,NA,17,TRBV4-2,CASREALTGTPPNEQYF,TGTGCCAGCAGGGAGGCCCTTACCGGGACTCCCCCGAATGAGCAGTACTTC
TRBD1,TRBJ2-1,NA,16,TRBV4-2,CASSLGTGSSYNEQFF,TGTGCCAGCAGCCTAGGGACAGGGAGCTCCTACAATGAGCAGTTCTTC
NA,TRBJ1-2,NA,14,TRBV2,CASTPDTGNYGYTF,TGTGCCAGCACCCCGGATACGGGGAACTATGGCTACACCTTC
TRBD1,TRBJ1-6,NA,15,TRBV4-1,CASSQPGQGRSPLHF,TGCGCCAGCAGCCAACCGGGACAGGGAAGATCACCCCTCCACTTT
NA,TRBJ1-3,once,17,TRBV6-1,CASSVQGSRGTGNTIYF,TGTGCCAGCAGTGTCCAGGGGAGTAGGGGAACTGGAAACACCATATATTTT
TRBD1,TRBJ2-7,once,16,TRBV11-2,CASSLDPGTASYEQYF,TGTGCCAGCAGCTTAGATCCAGGGACAGCCTCCTACGAGCAGTACTTC
NA,TRBJ1-1,NA,12,TRBV19,CASSTLNTEAFF,TGTGCCAGTAGTACGTTGAACACTGAAGCTTTCTTT
NA,TRBJ2-5,few,13,TRBV4-1,CASSYRSTETQYF,TGCGCCAGCAGCTATCGGTCCACCGAGACCCAGTACTTC
TRBD2,TRBJ2-3,NA,16,TRBV13,CASSWRAGGLGDTQYF,TGTGCCAGCAGCTGGCGAGCGGGGGGGCTGGGAGATACGCAGTATTTT
TRBD1,TRBJ1-2,NA,15,TRBV18,CASSRQGDRVGGYTF,TGTGCCAGCTCGCGACAGGGGGATCGAGTCGGCGGCTACACCTTC
NA,TRBJ1-1,NA,15,TRBV4-1,CASSQENRLNTEAFF,TGCGCCAGCAGCCAAGAGAACAGACTGAACACTGAAGCTTTCTTT
TRBD1,TRBJ2-5,NA,14,TRBV5-1,CASSPGQLQETQYF,TGCGCCAGCAGCCCGGGACAGCTTCAAGAGACCCAGTACTTC
NA,TRBJ2-7,NA,13,TRBV11-2,CASSLELTYEQYF,TGTGCCAGCAGCTTAGAACTAACCTACGAGCAGTACTTC
NA,TRBJ1-4,NA,15,TRBV10-2,CASSDPGRAHEKLFF,TGCGCCAGCAGTGACCCGGGCAGGGCGCATGAAAAACTGTTTTTT
NA,TRBJ2-1,NA,11,TRBV27,CASHTEDEQFF,TGTGCCAGCCATACCGAGGATGAGCAGTTCTTC
TRBD1,TRBJ1-2,NA,18,TRBV5-5,CASSSVPGQGLYPYGYTF,TGTGCCAGCAGCTCCGTACCGGGACAGGGGCTCTATCCCTATGGCTACACCTTC
NA,TRBJ2-1,NA,14,TRBV7-8,CASSLPRVFNEQFF,TGTGCCAGTAGCTTACCCAGGGTATTCAATGAGCAGTTCTTC
TRBD1,TRBJ2-7,NA,14,TRBV5-1,CASSSTGRAYEQYF,TGCGCCAGCAGCTCGACAGGGAGAGCCTACGAGCAGTACTTC
NA,TRBJ1-1,NA,16,TRBV5-4,CASSSPDRPMNTEAFF,TGTGCCAGCAGCTCGCCCGACAGACCTATGAACACTGAAGCTTTCTTT
NA,TRBJ2-1,NA,14,TRBV5-6,CASSLGVGNNEQFF,TGTGCCAGCAGCTTGGGAGTCGGGAACAATGAGCAGTTCTTC
NA,TRBJ1-6,once,15,TRBV27,CASSFADFEESPLHF,TGTGCCAGCAGTTTTGCGGATTTTGAGGAGTCACCCCTCCACTTT
TRBD1,TRBJ2-7,NA,19,TRBV5-1,CATSPEWGQGKLSLYEQYF,TGCGCCACCAGCCCGGAATGGGGACAGGGGAAACTATCGCTCTACGAGCAGTACTTC
NA,TRBJ1-4,NA,12,TRBV7-9,CASSLGGEKLFF,TGTGCCAGCAGCTTAGGCGGCGAAAAACTGTTTTTT
TRBD1,TRBJ1-1,NA,15,TRBV18,CASSQSGTANTEAFF,TGTGCCAGCTCACAATCCGGGACAGCGAACACTGAAGCTTTCTTT
TRBD1,TRBJ1-1,NA,15,TRBV9,CASSKDRGVNTEAFF,TGTGCCAGCAGTAAGGACAGGGGGGTGAACACTGAAGCTTTCTTT
TRBD1,TRBJ1-2,NA,15,TRBV27,CASSQHQQGHYGYTF,TGTGCCAGCAGTCAGCACCAACAGGGGCACTATGGCTACACCTTC
TRBD2,TRBJ2-7,NA,15,TRBV5-1,CASSLRAGMSYEQYF,TGCGCCAGCAGCTTAAGAGCGGGGATGTCCTACGAGCAGTACTTC
NA,TRBJ1-2,NA,13,TRBV29-1,CSVSGQADYGYTF,TGCAGCGTTTCAGGTCAAGCCGACTATGGCTACACCTTC
TRBD2,TRBJ2-1,NA,19,TRBV2,CASREGNLGLAMGMGEQFF,TGTGCCAGCAGGGAAGGAAACTTGGGACTAGCGATGGGAATGGGGGAGCAGTTCTTC
NA,TRBJ2-5,NA,13,TRBV11-2,CASREQGSETQYF,TGTGCCAGCAGGGAACAGGGCTCAGAGACCCAGTACTTC
TRBD1,TRBJ1-2,NA,14,TRBV5-6,CASSLDRGMRGYTF,TGTGCCAGCAGCTTGGACAGGGGAATGCGAGGCTACACCTTC
TRBD2,TRBJ2-1,NA,17,TRBV27,CASSLLGTSGGRYEQFF,TGTGCCAGCAGTTTACTAGGGACTAGCGGGGGGAGATATGAGCAGTTCTTC
TRBD2,TRBJ2-3,NA,18,TRBV4-1,CASSQDRVSGVVTDTQYF,TGCGCCAGCAGCCAAGATAGGGTCAGCGGGGTGGTCACAGATACGCAGTATTTT
NA,TRBJ2-7,once,14,TRBV5-1,CASSFNHRHDEQYF,TGCGCCAGCAGCTTTAATCACAGGCATGACGAGCAGTACTTC
NA,TRBJ2-1,NA,14,TRBV6-5,CASSIAETYNEQFF,TGTGCCAGCAGTATAGCGGAAACCTACAATGAGCAGTTCTTC
NA,TRBJ2-7,NA,13,TRBV5-6,CASRRTVPYEQYF,TGTGCCAGCAGGAGGACTGTTCCCTACGAGCAGTACTTC
TRBD1,TRBJ2-7,NA,13,TRBV18,CASSRDRLYEQYF,TGTGCCAGCTCGCGGGACAGGTTATACGAGCAGTACTTC
NA,TRBJ2-7,NA,14,TRBV6-1,CASSEVWGLYEQYF,TGTGCCAGCAGTGAAGTTTGGGGGCTCTACGAGCAGTACTTC
NA,TRBJ1-5,NA,13,TRBV2,CASSEGPNQPQHF,TGTGCCAGCAGTGAGGGCCCCAATCAGCCCCAGCATTTT
TRBD1,TRBJ2-1,NA,15,TRBV29-1,CSVVRDRELEDEQFF,TGCAGCGTTGTCCGGGACAGGGAGCTGGAAGATGAGCAGTTCTTC
TRBD2,TRBJ2-5,NA,14,TRBV9,CASSVWASGQTQYF,TGTGCCAGCAGCGTATGGGCTAGCGGGCAGACCCAGTACTTC
TRBD1,TRBJ1-2,NA,12,TRBV7-9,CASSPGQGAYTF,TGTGCCAGCAGCCCAGGACAGGGTGCCTACACCTTC
NA,TRBJ2-7,NA,14,TRBV27,CASSLSGAGAQQYF,TGTGCCAGCAGTTTATCGGGGGCAGGGGCCCAGCAGTACTTC